The 22 T cell receptor beta chains below come from one sample, sequenced in a study of cytomegalovirus exposure and HLA in healthy donors. 13 Jbeta primers and 60 Vbeta primers were used for the PCR. Sequenced by immunoSEQ multiplex PCR; TCRdb stores in-frame clones only, minus some. The sample holds about 130,000 clones, less than 85% seen once. The sequenced material came from PBMCs. Receptor source: a man between 35 and 55 years old in good health and CMV-seronegative.

The genes are TRBV10-3 and TRBJ2-6; 9 bases are a match to TRBD1. This CDR3 has 19 amino acids. J gave up 1 base and V 5 bases, and 12 bases lay outside the gene matches. Germline-derived CDR1 and CDR2 are ENHRY and SYGVKD. As DNA, the CDR3 is TGTGCCATCAGTCCGAGGACAGGGGTGGAGACGTCTGGGGCCAACGTCCTGACTTTC. Encoded protein: CAISPRTGVETSGANVLTF.

The chain has TRBV13 and TRBJ2-7, with D perhaps TRBD1 (6 bases). CDR1 and CDR2 from the germline V gene are PRHDT and FYEKMQ (reference sequence). The CDR3 extends over 15 amino acids. V was clipped by 0 bases and J by 0 bases, with 9 bases between them. The CDR3 nucleotides read TGTGCCAGCAGCTTAGGGCGGACAGCCTCCTACGAGCAGTACTTC. This codes for CASSLGRTASYEQYF.

This clone was counted a single time. V is TRBV28 and J is TRBJ1-6; possibly TRBD1 for D (6 bases). The CDR3 contains 14 residues. CDR1 MDHEN and CDR2 SYDVKM come from the germline V gene. Trimming stripped 2 bases from V and 6 bases from J, with 8 bases between. CDR3 sequence reads: CASSLPRGNSPLHF. In nucleotides, the CDR3 is TGTGCCAGCAGTTTACCCAGGGGTAATTCACCCCTCCACTTT.

J is TRBJ1-1 and V is TRBV27, with D perhaps matching TRBD1 (6 bases). V gave up 2 bases and J gave up 1 base, with 8 bases separating them. Germline CDR1 MNHEY, CDR2 SMNVEV (reference sequence). The CDR3 has 14 amino acids. The CDR3 region is CASSLNRENTEAFF. The DNA of the CDR3 is TGTGCCAGCAGTTTAAACAGGGAGAACACTGAAGCTTTCTTT.

The genes are TRBV27 and TRBJ2-5, with 12 bases lining up with TRBD2. The CDR3 length is 16 residues. V gave up 5 bases and J gave up 5 bases; unmatched junction bases: 9. From germline, CDR1 is MNHEY and CDR2 SMNVEV (reference sequence). The CDR3: CASSRTTSGSGETQYF. The CDR3 coding sequence is TGTGCCAGCAGTAGAACGACTAGCGGGAGTGGGGAGACCCAGTACTTC.

The V call is TRBV28, the J call TRBJ2-3; D ambiguous. V shed 5 bases and J shed 2 bases, with 8 bases lying between them. Per germline, CDR1 MDHEN and CDR2 SYDVKM. The CDR3 length is 13 residues. CDR3 coding DNA: TGTGCCAGCAGTGCGGTCCACACAGATACGCAGTATTTT. Translation: CASSAVHTDTQYF.

V usage is TRBV11-3 and J usage is TRBJ2-3, with no clear D. Trimming left V 5 bases short and J 5 bases short, with 8 bases between. This CDR3 region has 12 residues. Germline CDR1 SGHNT, CDR2 YENEEA. In nucleotides, the CDR3 is TGTGCCAGCAGCCTGAGACAAGATACGCAGTATTTT. This sequence encodes CASSLRQDTQYF.

The J gene is TRBJ2-5, the V gene TRBV19; a weak D match, TRBD1 (5 bases). V lost 4 bases, J lost 5 bases, and 14 bases lay in between. Germline loops: CDR1 LNHDA, CDR2 SQIVND (reference sequence). The CDR3 is made up of 14 amino acids. For the CDR3, the DNA is TGTGCCAGTAGTACCATAGGGGCAGGTGAGACCCAGTACTTC. This sequence encodes CASSTIGAGETQYF.

The V call is TRBV7-2, the J call TRBJ1-5; D is unresolved. CDR3 size: 14 residues. Germline V gene sequence: CDR1 SGHTA, CDR2 FQGNSA. The V end lost 1 base, the J end lost 9 bases, and 13 bases lay between the germline ends. CDR3 coding DNA: TGTGCCAGCAGCTTAGGGGTGGGCGCAGGGCCCCAGCATTTT. As protein: CASSLGVGAGPQHF.

The V and J genes are TRBV4-1 and TRBJ2-3; the match to TRBD2 covers 8 bases. Unmatched junction bases numbered 6, after V lost 1 base and J lost 0 bases. Germline V gene sequence: CDR1 MGHRA, CDR2 YSYEKL. This CDR3 is 17 amino acids long. In DNA form, the CDR3 reads TGCGCCAGCAGCCAAGGTTTTGTAGCGGGGAGCACAGATACGCAGTATTTT. Protein: CASSQGFVAGSTDTQYF.

The chain combines TRBV7-2 with TRBJ1-5, with no clear D. Trimming pared 1 base from V and 4 bases from J, leaving 5 bases between. Germline values: CDR1 SGHTA, CDR2 FQGNSA. The CDR3 has 13 amino acids. Written as DNA, the CDR3 is TGTGCCAGCAGCTTAGGGCAGAATCAGCCCCAGCATTTT. Protein product: CASSLGQNQPQHF.

On this clone: The same CDR3 also results from other DNA sequences found in this sample. The chain has TRBV5-1 and TRBJ1-1; 8 bases match TRBD1. Looked up from germline, CDR1 is SGHRS and CDR2 is YFSETQ. This CDR3 region has 14 residues. The V segment lost 1 base and the J segment 5 bases; nucleotides outside the gene matches: 4. The DNA for the CDR3 is TGCGCCAGCAGCTTGCAGGGGGCGGGGACTGAAGCTTTCTTT. Its translation: CASSLQGAGTEAFF.

The chain has TRBV27 and TRBJ2-6; D not certain. V gave up 5 bases and J gave up 2 bases, with 13 bases separating them. The CDR3 totals 16 residues. Germline V gives CDR1 MNHEY, CDR2 SMNVEV (reference sequence). CDR3 loop: CASSPAPQAGANVLTF. DNA for the CDR3: TGTGCCAGCAGTCCCGCCCCGCAGGCTGGGGCCAACGTCCTGACTTTC.

This clone was seen a single time. This sample also contains other DNA sequences that code for the same CDR3. This rearrangement joins TRBV12-5 to TRBJ1-1, with 8 bases lining up with TRBD1. The junction had 7 bases not matched to a gene; V was cut back by 3 bases and J by 1 base. CDR3 length: 16 amino acids. CDR1 and CDR2 from the germline V gene are LGHNT and FRNRAP. The CDR3 sequence is CASGFRTDRANTEAFF. DNA for the CDR3: TGTGCTAGTGGTTTTAGGACGGACAGGGCGAACACTGAAGCTTTCTTT. The full variable domain, completed using reference TRBV12-5 and TRBJ1-1, is DARVTQTPRHKVTEMGQEVTMRCQPILGHNTVFWYRQTMMQGLELLAYFRNRAPLDDSGMPKDRFSAEMPDATLATLKIQPSEPRDSAVYFCASGFRTDRANTEAFFGQGTRLTVV.

The gene calls are TRBV12-5 and TRBJ2-1, with 10 positions matching TRBD1. This CDR3 is 14 amino acids long. The V and J ends lost 4 bases and 7 bases, in that order; junction bases with no gene match: 4. Per the germline V gene, CDR1 is LGHNT and CDR2 is FRNRAP. The CDR3, as DNA: TGTGCTAGTGGTTCCGGGACAGGGGAGAATGAGCAGTTCTTC. This codes for CASGSGTGENEQFF.

This chain links TRBV10-2 with TRBJ1-5, with a tentative D call TRBD1 (6 bases). The CDR3 extends over 15 amino acids. V lost 4 bases, J lost 1 base, and 11 bases lay in between. Germline CDR1 is WSHSY and CDR2 is SAAADI. CDR3 sequence (DNA): TGCGCCAGCAGTGCTCGGGACATCAGCAATCAGCCCCAGCATTTT. Encoded protein: CASSARDISNQPQHF.

This clone occurred a few times. This chain joins TRBV18 and TRBJ1-1; D is possibly TRBD1 (5 bases). CDR1 and CDR2 from the germline V gene are KGHSH and LQKENI. The germline V and J ends were trimmed by 0 bases and 2 bases, with 13 bases remaining between them. The length of the CDR3 is 16 residues. The CDR3 sequence is CASSPPVPTVNTEAFF. The CDR3 bases are TGTGCCAGCTCACCACCAGTACCGACAGTTAACACTGAAGCTTTCTTT.

This chain's CDR3 is CASSPSGGVETQYF. CDR3 coding DNA: TGTGCCAGCAGCCCGAGCGGTGGGGTGGAGACCCAGTACTTC. The chain has TRBV7-9 and TRBJ2-5, with TRBD2 as a possible D gene (5 bases). V dropped 5 bases and J dropped 5 bases, with 15 bases sitting between them. The CDR3 runs to 14 residues. The germline CDR1 and CDR2 sequences are SEHNR and FQNEAQ (reference sequence).

This chain joins TRBV7-2 and TRBJ1-1; D remains unclear. V lost 4 bases and J lost 4, with 13 bases in between. CDR3 length equals 14 residues. CDR1 is SGHTA, CDR2 FQGNSA, per germline. The CDR3 protein is CASSSHAGGTEAFF. DNA for the CDR3: TGTGCCAGCAGCTCCCATGCGGGCGGCACTGAAGCTTTCTTT.

V usage is TRBV5-1 and J usage is TRBJ2-5; maybe TRBD2 (5 bases). V lost 6 bases to trimming and J lost 5 bases, with 17 bases between them. Germline V gene lookup returns CDR1 SGHRS and CDR2 YFSETQ. The CDR3 spans 14 residues. The CDR3 here is CASKGVLAGETQYF. The CDR3 bases are TGCGCCAGCAAGGGAGTATTGGCTGGGGAGACCCAGTACTTC.

V and J are TRBV25-1 and TRBJ2-6; D call uncertain. The CDR3 contains 14 residues. Trimming left V 4 bases short and J 0 bases short, with 4 bases between. CDR1 is MGHDK, CDR2 SYGVNS, per germline. The CDR3 sequence is CASSAVSGANVLTF. The CDR3 nucleotides read TGTGCCAGCAGTGCGGTCTCTGGGGCCAACGTCCTGACTTTC.

The chain couples TRBV15 to TRBJ2-5; TRBD2 is a possible D gene (5 bases). The CDR3 extends over 15 amino acids. V shed 0 bases and J shed 2 bases, with 10 bases lying between them. The germline V gene encodes CDR1 LNHNV and CDR2 YYDKDF (reference sequence). CDR3 nucleotide sequence: TGTGCCACCAGCAGAGATCGGAGAGGGCAAGAGACCCAGTACTTC. Residues: CATSRDRRGQETQYF.